The 17 T cell receptor beta chains listed next were all sequenced from one sample in a study of human T cells and chemical hapten exposure (dated by TCRdb to the early 2020s). The time point label, read with the paper, signifies: patch test 1, 2 weeks after DPC sensitization. Explained via the paper, the treatment or condition label denotes: therapeutic diphenylcyclopropenone sensitization with weekly scalp DPC. Library method: RACE. Reads for this sample came from a NextSeq 500. Starting from the raw public reads, TCRdb applied fastp trimming at Q25, assembled clones with MiXCR and retained in-frame beta chains. Rows matching on CDR3 protein sequence are summarized as one entry with the most common DNA and genes. In this sample the table shows about 120,000 distinct CDR3 sequences, around 15% of which occur a single time. The top ten clones comprise 0.92% of the sample. This sample comprised whole blood, obtained in connection with sensitization to the hapten diphenylcyclopropenone (DPC). The receptors derive from a man younger than 35 with alopecia areata. Some clones in this sample may be carry-over from other donors' samples.

Many counts were recorded for this clonotype. The chain links TRBV11-2 to TRBJ1-2, with 8 bases that match TRBD1. The CDR3 contains 13 residues. Germline V gene data show CDR1 as SGHAT and CDR2 as FQNNGV. V was pared by 5 bases and J by 3 bases, with 2 bases of the junction left unmatched. In DNA form, the CDR3 reads TGTGCCAGCAGCCGGACAGGGTACTATGGCTACACCTTC. It translates to CASSRTGYYGYTF.

This clonotype was recorded many times. The chain links TRBV14 to TRBJ1-1; the D is unclear. Trimming stripped 5 bases from V and 1 base from J, with 17 bases between. Per germline, CDR1 SGHDN and CDR2 FVKESK. This CDR3 spans 16 amino acids. Here the CDR3 DNA reads TGTGCCAGCAGCTTCGACGGGTATCTTGGGAACACTGAAGCTTTCTTT. This sequence encodes CASSFDGYLGNTEAFF.

The chain combines TRBV4-3 with TRBJ2-2; D possibly uses TRBD1 or TRBD2 (5 bases each). The germline gives CDR1 LGHNA, CDR2 YSLEER. Trimming cost V 1 base and J 2 bases, with 17 bases left between them. This CDR3 region has 18 residues. The chain's CDR3 is CASSQVSVAGSNTGELFF. CDR3 nucleotides: TGCGCCAGCAGCCAAGTCTCGGTCGCAGGGAGTAACACCGGGGAGCTGTTTTTT.

This chain uses TRBV29-1 with TRBJ2-7, with TRBD2 identical over 7 bases. The trim removed 6 bases at V and 3 bases at J, leaving 8 bases unmatched. From germline, CDR1 is SQVTM and CDR2 ANQGSEA. This CDR3 has 13 residues. In nucleotides, the CDR3 is TGCAGCGTAAACACCGGGACTAACTACGAGCAGTACTTC. This translates into CSVNTGTNYEQYF.

This clonotype was detected only a few times. The chain links TRBV12-3 or TRBV12-4 to TRBJ2-1; 7 nucleotides agree with TRBD2. V was clipped by 2 bases and J by 6 bases; unmatched bases: 7. The CDR3 totals 15 residues. CDR3 DNA: TGTGCCAGCAGTTTAAGGCAGCGGGGCCTCAATGAGCAGTTCTTC. Translation: CASSLRQRGLNEQFF.

The table lists this clonotype with a few counts. This chain joins TRBV14 and TRBJ2-3; D gene unclear. The germline CDR1 and CDR2 sequences are SGHDN and FVKESK. The CDR3 is 13 residues long. V lost 1 base to trimming and J lost 5 bases, with 7 bases between them. In nucleotides, the CDR3 is TGTGCCAGCAGCCAAGGGCTACAAGATACGCAGTATTTT. As protein: CASSQGLQDTQYF.

The V call is TRBV4-1, the J call TRBJ2-5, with D unclear. There are 13 residues in the CDR3. The germline V and J ends were trimmed by 0 bases and 7 bases, with 9 bases remaining between them. The germline gives CDR1 MGHRA, CDR2 YSYEKL. CDR3 residues: CASSQEPQATQYF. The CDR3 DNA sequence: TGCGCCAGCAGCCAAGAACCCCAGGCGACCCAGTACTTC.

The chain joins TRBV20-1 to TRBJ2-7; D possibly corresponds to TRBD1 (5 bases). The CDR3 runs to 11 residues. V was trimmed by 4 bases and J by 3 bases, leaving 7 bases between them. From germline, CDR1 is DFQATT and CDR2 SNEGSKA (reference sequence). The chain's CDR3 is CSAIRDYEQYF. The CDR3 nucleotides are TGCAGTGCTATCAGGGACTACGAGCAGTACTTC.

This clonotype was found a few times. V gene TRBV4-3 combines with J gene TRBJ2-2, with 7 bases identical to TRBD1. This CDR3 has 15 amino acids. Trimming removed 8 bases from V and 2 bases from J; junction bases left unmatched: 8. Germline V gives CDR1 LGHNA, CDR2 YSLEER. CDR3 nucleotide sequence: TGCGCCAGCGGCCCCGGGACAGCAAACACCGGGGAGCTGTTTTTT. This gives the protein CASGPGTANTGELFF.

The chain links TRBV6-2 or TRBV6-3 to TRBJ1-1; 7 bases are a match to TRBD1. This CDR3 has 11 amino acids. Germline V gene lookup returns CDR1 MNHEY and CDR2 SVGEGT. V dropped 5 bases and J dropped 7; count of bases not matched to a gene: 1. The CDR3 DNA is TGTGCCAGCAGTCAGGGGGATGAAGCTTTCTTT. Translation gives CASSQGDEAFF.

A few counts support this clonotype. The chain has TRBV11-2 and TRBJ1-2; TRBD1 is a possible D gene (5 bases). Germline-derived CDR1 and CDR2 are SGHAT and FQNNGV. The ends were cut back, 4 bases at V and 5 bases at J, with 14 bases in the middle. This CDR3 is built from 14 residues. In DNA form, the CDR3 reads TGTGCCAGCAGCTCCGCTTTAGGGACTTATGGCTACACCTTC. This sequence encodes CASSSALGTYGYTF.

V gene TRBV28 combines with J gene TRBJ2-7; no clear D gene. This CDR3 has 13 amino acids. Germline CDR1 reads MDHEN; CDR2 reads SYDVKM. Deletions cut 6 bases from V and 2 bases from J, with 11 bases between. CDR3 region: CASSHGRTYEQYF. Here the CDR3 DNA reads TGTGCCAGCAGCCATGGACGGACCTACGAGCAGTACTTC. Full variable domain (outside the CDR3, taken from reference TRBV28 and TRBJ2-7): DVKVTQSSRYLVKRTGEKVFLECVQDMDHENMFWYRQDPGLGLRLIYFSYDVKMKEKGDIPEGYSVSREKKERFSLILESASTNQTSMYLCASSHGRTYEQYFGPGTRLTVT.

This clonotype turned up a few times. This chain links TRBV7-2 with TRBJ2-1, with 11 bases lining up with TRBD2. The junction had 6 bases not matched to a gene; V was cut back by 5 bases and J by 6 bases. This CDR3 is built from 15 residues. Germline CDR1 and CDR2: SGHTA and FQGNSA. CDR3 region: CASSKTSGEFNEQFF. CDR3 coding DNA: TGTGCCAGCAGCAAGACTAGCGGGGAGTTCAATGAGCAGTTCTTC.

The chain uses TRBV6-2 or TRBV6-3 and TRBJ2-7, with TRBD1 as a possible D gene (5 bases). Per germline, CDR1 MNHEY and CDR2 SVGEGT. The V and J ends lost 2 bases and 6 bases respectively, with 11 bases between them. This CDR3 region has 13 residues. CDR3 sequence reads: CASSYIQGGEQYF. Here the CDR3 DNA reads TGTGCCAGCAGTTACATCCAGGGCGGCGAGCAGTACTTC.

This chain joins TRBV6-2 or TRBV6-3 and TRBJ2-1; the D gene is possibly TRBD2 (6 bases). This CDR3 is built from 17 residues. Trimming cost V 7 bases and J 0 bases, with 19 bases left between them. CDR1 and CDR2 from the germline V gene are MNHEY and SVGEGT. Here the CDR3 reads CASKEGSGGSSYNEQFF. For the CDR3, the DNA is TGTGCCAGCAAGGAGGGTTCGGGCGGCAGCTCCTACAATGAGCAGTTCTTC.

This clonotype was recorded at least ten times. This chain joins TRBV11-2 and TRBJ2-5, with D unclear. The length of the CDR3 is 11 residues. V dropped 5 bases and J dropped 5 bases, with 6 bases sitting between them. Germline lookup yields CDR1 SGHAT and CDR2 FQNNGV. The chain's CDR3 is CASSPRETQYF. The CDR3 DNA reads TGTGCCAGCAGCCCCCGGGAGACCCAGTACTTC.

The chain links TRBV10-3 to TRBJ2-3; D might be TRBD2 (5 bases). Germline V gene data show CDR1 as ENHRY and CDR2 as SYGVKD. The V end was cut by 0 bases, the J end by 0 bases, with 10 bases between. The CDR3 runs 16 residues. This CDR3 is CAISESKRTSTDTQYF. CDR3 bases: TGTGCCATCAGTGAGTCGAAACGGACTAGCACAGATACGCAGTATTTT.